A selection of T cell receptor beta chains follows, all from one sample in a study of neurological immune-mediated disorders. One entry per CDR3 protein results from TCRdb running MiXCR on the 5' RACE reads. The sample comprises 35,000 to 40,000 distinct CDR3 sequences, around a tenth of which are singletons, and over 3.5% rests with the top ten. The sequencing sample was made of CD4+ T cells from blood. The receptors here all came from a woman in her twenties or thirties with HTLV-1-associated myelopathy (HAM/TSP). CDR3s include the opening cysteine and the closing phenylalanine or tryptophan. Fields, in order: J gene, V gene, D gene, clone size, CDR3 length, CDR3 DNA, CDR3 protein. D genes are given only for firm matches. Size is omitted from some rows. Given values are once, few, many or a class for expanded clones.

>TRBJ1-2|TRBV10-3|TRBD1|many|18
TGTGCCATCAGTGCCCGACGGACAGGGAGCGATCGTTTCTATGGCTACACCTTC
CAISARRTGSDRFYGYTF
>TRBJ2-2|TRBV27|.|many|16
TGTGCCAGCAGTTTGGCCGGGCCCCCGTTCACCGGGGAGCTGTTTTTT
CASSLAGPPFTGELFF
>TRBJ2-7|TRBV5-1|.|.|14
TGCGCCAGCAGCTTAACAGGGCCTCTCTACGAGCAGTACTTC
CASSLTGPLYEQYF
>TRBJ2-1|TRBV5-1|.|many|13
TGCGCCAGCAGCTTGGGACAGTACAATGAGCAGTTCTTC
CASSLGQYNEQFF
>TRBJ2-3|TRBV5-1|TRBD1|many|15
TGCGCCAGCAGCCCCCTACAGGGGTCTGGAGATACGCAGTATTTT
CASSPLQGSGDTQYF
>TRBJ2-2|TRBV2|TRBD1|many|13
TGTGCCAGCACGACAGGGAGAGCCGGGGAGCTGTTTTTT
CASTTGRAGELFF
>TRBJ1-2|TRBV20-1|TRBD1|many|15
TGCAGTGCTAGAGCCGGGACAGGGCCTAACTATGGCTACACCTTC
CSARAGTGPNYGYTF
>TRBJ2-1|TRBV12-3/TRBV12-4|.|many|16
TGTGCCAGCTCCGACGTTTCCCTTATTTCCTACAATGAGCAGTTCTTC
CASSDVSLISYNEQFF
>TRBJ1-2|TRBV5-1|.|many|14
TGCGCCAGCAGCCTGGGTGTGGGCGCCTATGGCTACACCTTC
CASSLGVGAYGYTF
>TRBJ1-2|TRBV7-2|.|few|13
TGTGCCAGCAGCTCAGACGCCCAGGGTTTCCACACCTTC
CASSSDAQGFHTF
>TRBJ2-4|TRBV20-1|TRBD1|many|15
TGCAGTGCTTTCCGACAGGGGGAAGCCAAAAACATTCAGTACTTC
CSAFRQGEAKNIQYF
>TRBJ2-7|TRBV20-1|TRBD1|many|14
TGCAGTGCTAGAGGAAGCGACAGGGTCTACGAGCAGTACTTC
CSARGSDRVYEQYF
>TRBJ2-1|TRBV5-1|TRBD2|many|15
TGCGCCAGCAGCTGGGGGCGGGGGGGCCGGAATGAGCAGTTCTTC
CASSWGRGGRNEQFF
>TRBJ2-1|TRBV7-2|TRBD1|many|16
TGTGCCAGCAGCAATAATCGACAGGGGGCTGGGTATGAGCAGTTCTTC
CASSNNRQGAGYEQFF